The clone carrying this T cell receptor (beta chain) was found many times. Patients aged 18 to 65 with hyperthyroidism were newly diagnosed, with duration under 2 months. These data belong to a study of T cells in Graves' hyperthyroidism and ophthalmopathy. TCR beta CDR3 regions were amplified from RNA transcripts. A set of HTBI primers served as the primers for a first-round RT-PCR of the TCR CDR3. TCRdb passed the multiplex PCR reads through MiXCR, listing each CDR3 protein once. The data hold fewer than 850,000 distinct CDR3 sequences, with 15% to 20% observed a single time. The CDR3 covers 16 residues. V dropped 4 bases and J dropped 4; count of bases not matched to a gene: 8. Germline V gives CDR1 SGHRS, CDR2 YFSETQ.

The receptor was isolated from a man between 45 and 60 years old with Graves' hyperthyroidism. The sequenced sample consisted of blood. The chain uses TRBV5-1 and TRBJ2-2; 9 bases are shared with TRBD2. The CDR3 nucleotides are TGCGCCAGCAGCACTCTAGCGGGAATGGGCACCGGGGAGCTGTTTTTT. It yields the protein CASSTLAGMGTGELFF.